This entry features one TCR beta chain sequence. Its antigen remains unidentified. Grafts had their tissue processed, releasing intraepithelial and lamina propria lymphocytes. Germline assignment: CDR1 SGHAT and CDR2 FQNNGV. The CDR3 loop spans 19 amino acids. V lost 0 bases, J lost 4 bases, and 22 bases lay in between. These data belong to a study of graft-versus-host responses after intestinal transplantation. Study-wide background: Multivisceral, liver-intestinal, or isolated intestinal transplants were given to recipients. Regarding the study as a whole: Among recipient marrow samples, GvH clones were found; some appeared first in ileum or blood.

Sequenced by immunoSEQ multiplex PCR; TCRdb stores in-frame clones only, minus some. The top ten hold about 9% of the sample, which has under 9,000 clones, about 63% seen once. This rearrangement joins TRBV11-2 to TRBJ2-1; TRBD2 is a possible D gene (5 bases). This clonotype was obtained from a human patient who received an intestinal transplant, so some T cells may come from the graft donor. This sample comprised ileum tissue, obtained around 460 days after transplant. The CDR3 region is CASSLDTPGTRTRYNEQFF. CDR3 coding DNA: TGTGCCAGCAGCTTAGATACCCCCGGAACTAGAACCCGATACAATGAGCAGTTCTTC.